The following is a TCR beta chain sequence with its context. No antigen is known for it. Without any cell sorting, about 19-31 mg of bulk tissue yielded co-extracted RNA and DNA. Patients in the cohort were treatment-naive and living with chronic HBV infection. All tumor specimens exceeded 75% viable tumor cells. The CDR3 loop spans 13 amino acids. Trimming shortened V by 10 bases and J by 4 bases, and 13 bases separated the two germline ends. Germline V lookup: CDR1 MNHEY, CDR2 SVGEGT. A constant-region primer served to make TCR beta cDNA from approximately 490 ng total RNA. ARM-PCR, slightly modified, supplied the TCR beta libraries through three nested multiplex PCR rounds. Use of TRBV1-TRBV30 forward primers with a C-beta reverse primer characterized the first two PCR rounds, which lasted around 9 cycles each. TCRdb re-called the multiplex PCR reads with MiXCR, one entry per CDR3 protein. The sample includes fewer than 75,000 distinct CDR3 sequences, about three quarters of them seen just once.

This specimen comes from a study of tumor-infiltrating lymphocytes in primary liver carcinoma. Turning to the study itself: The study included patients who were men and women aged 30 to 69 years.

Study findings and constraints: Tumor tissue displayed a significantly greater top-250-clone fraction than blood (p = 0.039).

The sequenced material came from liver tumor tissue from sampling region 4. Subset meaning: tumor region T4, right-lateral pole. This sequence originates from a man in his forties with primary liver carcinoma and hepatitis B virus infection. The V gene is TRBV6-2 or TRBV6-3, the J gene TRBJ2-2, with D hard to call. The CDR3 protein is CANRGISTGELFF. The CDR3 nucleotides read TGTGCCAACAGAGGCATAAGCACCGGGGAGCTGTTTTTT.